The 4 T cell receptor beta chains given below trace back to one sample, sequenced in a study of CD8+ T cells in alopecia areata. Following RNA extraction, reverse transcription yielded cDNA that acted as the sequencing template. This table comes from immunoSEQ multiplex PCR, and its TCRdb copy is limited to in-frame clones, with some not included. The sample contains 200,000 to 250,000 clones, 57% of which appear only once. The sample was CD4+ T cells sorted from blood, taken at week 0. The receptors derive from a human donor with alopecia areata.

The chain recombines TRBV9 with TRBJ2-3; the D gene could be TRBD1 or TRBD2 (5 bases each). V lost 1 base to trimming and J lost 4 bases, with 13 bases between them. The CDR3 extends over 15 amino acids. Germline V gives CDR1 SGDLS, CDR2 YYNGEE. CDR3 protein: CASSVIEGPADTQYF. The DNA for the CDR3 is TGTGCCAGCAGCGTAATCGAGGGACCCGCAGATACGCAGTATTTT.

This clone occurred a few times. The V gene is TRBV4-2, the J gene TRBJ1-1; 8 positions match TRBD1. The CDR3 loop spans 15 amino acids. In germline, CDR1 is LGHNA, CDR2 YNFKEQ. Unmatched junction bases numbered 4, after V lost 4 bases and J lost 0 bases. The CDR3 nucleotides read TGTGCCAGCAGCCGAGAGGACAGGGTGAACACTGAAGCTTTCTTT. Protein sequence: CASSREDRVNTEAFF.

This clone was picked up a small number of times. The chain uses TRBV30 and TRBJ2-5, with no clear D. This CDR3 has 10 amino acids. Trimming took 5 bases from V and 7 from J, leaving 8 bases between them. Germline V gene data show CDR1 as GTSNPN and CDR2 as SVGIG (reference sequence). The CDR3 loop reads CAWGPPTQYF. The CDR3 DNA is TGTGCCTGGGGTCCCCCGACCCAGTACTTC.

The genes are TRBV2 and TRBJ2-7, with D perhaps TRBD1 (5 bases). Germline V CDR1 and CDR2: SNHLY, FYNNEI. The CDR3 sequence is 18 residues long. Trimming removed 0 bases from V and 0 bases from J, with 18 bases in between. CDR3 in DNA: TGTGCCAGCAGTGAAGCGCTGGGCTGGGCAGGGCCCTCCTACGAGCAGTACTTC. Protein: CASSEALGWAGPSYEQYF.